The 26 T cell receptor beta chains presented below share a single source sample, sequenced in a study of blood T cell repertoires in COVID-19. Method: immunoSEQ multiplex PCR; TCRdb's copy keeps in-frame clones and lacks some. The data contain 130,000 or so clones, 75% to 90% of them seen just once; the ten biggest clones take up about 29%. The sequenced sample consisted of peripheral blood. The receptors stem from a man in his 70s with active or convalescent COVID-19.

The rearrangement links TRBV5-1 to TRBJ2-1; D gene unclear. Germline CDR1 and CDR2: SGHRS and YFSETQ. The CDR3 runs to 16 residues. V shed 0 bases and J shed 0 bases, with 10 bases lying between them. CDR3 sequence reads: CASSLAALSSYNEQFF. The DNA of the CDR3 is TGCGCCAGCAGCTTGGCCGCCCTAAGCTCCTACAATGAGCAGTTCTTC.

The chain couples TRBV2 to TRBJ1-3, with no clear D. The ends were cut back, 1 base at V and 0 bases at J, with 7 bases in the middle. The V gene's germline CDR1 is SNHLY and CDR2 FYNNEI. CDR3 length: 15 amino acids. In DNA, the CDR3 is TGTGCCAGCAGTGAAGACAGTTACTCTGGAAACACCATATATTTT. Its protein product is CASSEDSYSGNTIYF.

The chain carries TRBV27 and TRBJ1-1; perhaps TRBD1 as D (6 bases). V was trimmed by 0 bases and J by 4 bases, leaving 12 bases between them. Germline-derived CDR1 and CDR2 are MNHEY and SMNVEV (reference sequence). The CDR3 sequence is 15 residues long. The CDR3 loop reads CASSLSVAGVTEAFF. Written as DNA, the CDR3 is TGTGCCAGCAGTTTATCGGTCGCAGGGGTCACTGAAGCTTTCTTT.

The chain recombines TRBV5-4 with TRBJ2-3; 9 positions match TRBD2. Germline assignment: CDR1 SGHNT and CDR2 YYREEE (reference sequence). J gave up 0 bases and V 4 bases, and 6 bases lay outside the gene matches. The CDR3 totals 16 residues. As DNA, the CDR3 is TGTGCCAGCAGCCGCCGTCTAGCGGGAAGCACAGATACGCAGTATTTT. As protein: CASSRRLAGSTDTQYF.

The DNA for the CDR3 is TGTGCCAGCAGCAGTGACAGCGCCTACGAGCAGTACTTC. Protein: CASSSDSAYEQYF. The chain joins TRBV11-2 to TRBJ2-7; weak D call: TRBD1 (5 bases). CDR3 length equals 13 residues. In germline, CDR1 is SGHAT, CDR2 FQNNGV. Trimming removed 5 bases at V and 2 bases at J, with 10 bases between.

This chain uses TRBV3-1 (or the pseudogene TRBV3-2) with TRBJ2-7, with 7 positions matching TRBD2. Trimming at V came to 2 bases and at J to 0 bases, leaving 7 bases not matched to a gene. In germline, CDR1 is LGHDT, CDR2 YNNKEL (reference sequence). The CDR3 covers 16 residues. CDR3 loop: CASSQSTGEGSYEQYF. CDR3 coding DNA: TGTGCCAGCAGCCAATCTACCGGGGAGGGCTCCTACGAGCAGTACTTC.

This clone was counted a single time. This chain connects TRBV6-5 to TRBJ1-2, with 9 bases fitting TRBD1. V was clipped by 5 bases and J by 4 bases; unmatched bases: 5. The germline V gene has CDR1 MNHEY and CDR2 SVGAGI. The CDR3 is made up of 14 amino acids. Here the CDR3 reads CASSTMTGGYGYTF. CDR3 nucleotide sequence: TGTGCCAGCAGTACCATGACAGGGGGCTATGGCTACACCTTC.

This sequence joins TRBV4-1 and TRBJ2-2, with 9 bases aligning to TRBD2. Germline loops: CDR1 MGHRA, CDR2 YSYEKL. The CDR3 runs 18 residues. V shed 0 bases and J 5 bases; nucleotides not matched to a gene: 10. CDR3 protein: CASSQEKSLAGLTGELFF. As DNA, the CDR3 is TGCGCCAGCAGCCAAGAAAAGTCGCTAGCGGGACTTACCGGGGAGCTGTTTTTT.

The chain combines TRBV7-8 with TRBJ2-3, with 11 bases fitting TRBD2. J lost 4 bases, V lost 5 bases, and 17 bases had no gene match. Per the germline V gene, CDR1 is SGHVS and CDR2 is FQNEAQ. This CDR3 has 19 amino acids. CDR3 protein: CASSPSRLVGTSGSDTQYF. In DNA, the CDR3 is TGTGCCAGCAGCCCTAGTAGGCTCGTGGGGACTAGCGGCTCAGATACGCAGTATTTT.

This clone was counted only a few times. This CDR3 reads CASSLGTGTGNTIYF. DNA for the CDR3: TGTGCCAGCAGCCTCGGGACAGGCACTGGAAACACCATATATTTT. This sequence joins TRBV5-8 and TRBJ1-3; 8 nucleotides align to TRBD1. This CDR3 is 15 amino acids long. Germline V gene lookup returns CDR1 SGHTS and CDR2 YDEGEE. The V gene end was trimmed by 4 bases and the J gene end by 2 bases; junction bases not matched to a gene: 5.

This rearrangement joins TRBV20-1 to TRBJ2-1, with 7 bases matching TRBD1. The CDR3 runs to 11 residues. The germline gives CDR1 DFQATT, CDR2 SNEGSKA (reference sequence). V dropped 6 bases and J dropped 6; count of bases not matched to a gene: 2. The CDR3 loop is CSAPGGNEQFF. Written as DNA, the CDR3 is TGCAGTGCCCCAGGGGGCAATGAGCAGTTCTTC.

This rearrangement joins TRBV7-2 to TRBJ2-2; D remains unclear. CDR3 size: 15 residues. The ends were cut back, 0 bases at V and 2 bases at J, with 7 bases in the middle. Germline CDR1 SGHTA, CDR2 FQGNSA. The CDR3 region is CASSLATLNTGELFF. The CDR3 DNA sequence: TGTGCCAGCAGCTTAGCCACACTAAACACCGGGGAGCTGTTTTTT.

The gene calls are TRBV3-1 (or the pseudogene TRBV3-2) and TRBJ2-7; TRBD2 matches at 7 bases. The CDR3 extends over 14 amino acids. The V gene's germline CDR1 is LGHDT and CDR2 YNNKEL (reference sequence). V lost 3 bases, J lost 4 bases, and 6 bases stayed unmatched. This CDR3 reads CASSQGGNLYEQYF. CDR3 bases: TGTGCCAGCAGCCAGGGGGGGAATCTATACGAGCAGTACTTC.

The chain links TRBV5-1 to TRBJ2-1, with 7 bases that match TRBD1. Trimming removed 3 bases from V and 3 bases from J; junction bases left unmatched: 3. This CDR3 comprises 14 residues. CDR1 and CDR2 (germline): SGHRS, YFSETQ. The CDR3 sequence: CASSSGQLYNEQFF. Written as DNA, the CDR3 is TGCGCCAGCAGCTCGGGACAGCTCTACAATGAGCAGTTCTTC.

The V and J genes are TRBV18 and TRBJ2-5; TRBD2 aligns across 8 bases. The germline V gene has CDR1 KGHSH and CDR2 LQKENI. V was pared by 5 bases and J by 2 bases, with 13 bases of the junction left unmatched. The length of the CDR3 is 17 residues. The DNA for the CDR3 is TGTGCCAGCTCAGAAAGGGCATCCAGCGGGGGTCAAGAGACCCAGTACTTC. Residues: CASSERASSGGQETQYF.

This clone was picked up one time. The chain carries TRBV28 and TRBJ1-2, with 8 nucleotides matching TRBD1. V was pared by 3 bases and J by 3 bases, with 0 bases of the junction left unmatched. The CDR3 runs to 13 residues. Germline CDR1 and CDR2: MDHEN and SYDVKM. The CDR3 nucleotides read TGTGCCAGCAGTTTGGACAGGGACTATGGCTACACCTTC. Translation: CASSLDRDYGYTF.

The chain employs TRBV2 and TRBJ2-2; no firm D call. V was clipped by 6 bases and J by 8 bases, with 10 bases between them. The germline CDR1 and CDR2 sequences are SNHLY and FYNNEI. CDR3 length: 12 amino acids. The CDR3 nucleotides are TGTGCCAGCAGCCTGAAGAGTGGGGAGCTGTTTTTT. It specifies CASSLKSGELFF.

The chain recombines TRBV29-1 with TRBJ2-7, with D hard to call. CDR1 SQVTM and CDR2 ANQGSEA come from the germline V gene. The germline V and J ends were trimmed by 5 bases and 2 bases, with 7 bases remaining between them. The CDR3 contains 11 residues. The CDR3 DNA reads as TGCAGCGTTTCCCAGGCCTACGAGCAGTACTTC. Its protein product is CSVSQAYEQYF.

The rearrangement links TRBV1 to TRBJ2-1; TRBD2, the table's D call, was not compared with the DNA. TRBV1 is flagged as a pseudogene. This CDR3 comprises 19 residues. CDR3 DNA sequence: TGCACCAGCAGCCAAGATGAAGTGGGACTGGGCCTCTCCTACAATGAGCAGTTCTTC. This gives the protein CTSSQDEVGLGLSYNEQFF.

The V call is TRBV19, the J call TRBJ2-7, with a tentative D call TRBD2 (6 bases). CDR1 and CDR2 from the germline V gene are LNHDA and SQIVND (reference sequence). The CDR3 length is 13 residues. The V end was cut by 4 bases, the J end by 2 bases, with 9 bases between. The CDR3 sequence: CASSTSSAYEQYF. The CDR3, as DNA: TGTGCCAGTAGTACTTCTAGCGCCTACGAGCAGTACTTC.

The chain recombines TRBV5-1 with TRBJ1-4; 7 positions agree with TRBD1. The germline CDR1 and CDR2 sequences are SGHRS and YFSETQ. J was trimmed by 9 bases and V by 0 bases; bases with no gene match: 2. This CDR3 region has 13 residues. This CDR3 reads CASSLGGQQKLFF. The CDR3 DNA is TGCGCCAGCAGCTTGGGGGGACAGCAAAAACTGTTTTTT.

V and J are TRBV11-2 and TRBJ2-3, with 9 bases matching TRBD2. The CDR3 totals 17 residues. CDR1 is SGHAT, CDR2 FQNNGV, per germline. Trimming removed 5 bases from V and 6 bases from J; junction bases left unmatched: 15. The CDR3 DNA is TGTGCCAGCAGCGCCTTAGCGGGAGTTGGTGGTGCGGATACGCAGTATTTT. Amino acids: CASSALAGVGGADTQYF.

The CDR3 DNA reads TGTGCCAGCAGCCCCCGCGCGGGGAACACTGAAGCTTTCTTT. As protein: CASSPRAGNTEAFF. The J gene is TRBJ1-1, the V gene TRBV3-1 (or the pseudogene TRBV3-2); no definite D call. In germline, CDR1 is LGHDT, CDR2 YNNKEL (reference sequence). Between the trimmed V and J ends, which lost 4 bases and 1 base, there was a span of 10 bases. The length of the CDR3 is 14 residues.

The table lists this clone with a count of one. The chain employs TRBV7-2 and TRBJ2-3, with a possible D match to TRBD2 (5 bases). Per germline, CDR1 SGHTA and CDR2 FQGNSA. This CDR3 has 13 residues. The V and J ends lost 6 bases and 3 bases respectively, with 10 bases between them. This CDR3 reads CASSFGLTDTQYF. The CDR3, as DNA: TGTGCCAGCAGTTTCGGACTTACAGATACGCAGTATTTT.

CDR3 protein: CASSTSGSFTGELFF. CDR3 DNA sequence: TGTGCCAGCAGCACTAGCGGGAGTTTCACCGGGGAGCTGTTTTTT. The J gene is TRBJ2-2, the V gene TRBV7-3; 11 positions match TRBD2. Germline trimming cut 5 bases from V and 4 bases from J; bases unmatched to any gene: 3. CDR3 length: 15 residues. The V gene's germline CDR1 is SGHTA and CDR2 FQGTGA.

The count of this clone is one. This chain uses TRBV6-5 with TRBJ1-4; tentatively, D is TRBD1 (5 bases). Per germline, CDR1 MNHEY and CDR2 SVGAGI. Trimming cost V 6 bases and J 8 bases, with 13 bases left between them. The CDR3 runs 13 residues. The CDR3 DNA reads TGTGCCAGCAGCGGACATACCGAAGAAAAACTGTTTTTT. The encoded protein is CASSGHTEEKLFF.